This T cell receptor beta chain was profiled in a study of shared clonotypes between healthy human individuals. Study-level background: Every donor yielded three CD4 naive, three CD4 memory, two CD8 naive and one CD8 memory plate. Study results and limitations: The study found lower generation probabilities in non-shared clonotypes than in those shared by all four donors.

Some clones are missing from TCRdb's copy, which holds only in-frame ones; the method was immunoSEQ multiplex PCR. The data contain about 2 million clones, 90% to 95% of them seen just once; the ten biggest clones take up 0.13%. Turning to this clone: Its antigen is still unknown.

Source material: naive CD4+ T cells sorted from blood. Subset here: CD45RA+ positively selected. The TCR comes from a young man in good health.

The CDR3 DNA is TGTGCCAGCAGTTGGGACTTCTACGAGCAGTACTTC. Protein sequence: CASSWDFYEQYF. V is TRBV2 and J is TRBJ2-7; a weak D match, TRBD2 (6 bases). Germline V gene sequence: CDR1 SNHLY, CDR2 FYNNEI. The CDR3 loop spans 12 amino acids. Trimming pared 5 bases from V and 3 bases from J, leaving 8 bases between.